Listed below are T cell receptor beta chains from one sample, sequenced in a study of CD4 T cells in relation to SARS-CoV-2 and coronaviruses. For these receptors, no antigen is known. Sequencing was performed with immunoSEQ multiplex PCR; in TCRdb, only in-frame clones are kept and a portion is missing. The sample lists tens of thousands of clones, over 60% seen once, with 3% to 4% in the top ten. The sequencing input was memory CD4+ T cells from PBMCs, cultured in vitro. The source is an adult with COVID-19. The CDR3 runs from the conserved cysteine through the conserved F or W. A D gene is named only where the DNA matches it firmly. Part of the rows lack a size; the others show once, few, many or a class for expanded clones.

NA TRBJ2-1 NA TRBV28 CASSPGPSSSSLRGRGYNEQFF TGTGCCAGCAGTCCCGGCCCTTCCTCTTCTTCACTCCGCGGCCGCGGCTACAATGAGCAGTTCTTC
NA TRBJ1-4 NA TRBV27 CASSLSGDEKLFF TGTGCCAGCAGTTTATCGGGGGACGAAAAACTGTTTTTT
NA TRBJ2-3 once TRBV11-3 CASSLSEGPQDTQYF TGTGCCAGCAGCCTTTCCGAGGGGCCACAAGATACGCAGTATTTT
TRBD1 TRBJ1-2 NA TRBV6-2/TRBV6-3 CASSYPGTGRRSGYGYTF TGTGCCAGCAGTTACCCCGGGACAGGGCGCCGTTCGGGGTATGGCTACACCTTC
TRBD2 TRBJ2-2 NA TRBV28 CASSLWGLAGGAGELFF TGTGCCAGCAGTTTATGGGGACTAGCGGGAGGGGCCGGGGAGCTGTTTTTT
TRBD1 TRBJ1-5 NA TRBV2 CASTAQDRNQPQHF TGTGCCAGCACTGCCCAGGACAGGAATCAGCCCCAGCATTTT
NA TRBJ2-7 once TRBV9 CASSVDGWSYEQYF TGTGCCAGCAGCGTAGATGGCTGGTCCTACGAGCAGTACTTC
TRBD2 TRBJ2-1 NA TRBV13 CASSRRTSGSEFF TGTGCCAGCAGCAGACGGACTAGCGGGAGTGAGTTCTTC
NA TRBJ2-3 NA TRBV7-3 CASSLTGGGTDTQYF TGTGCCAGCAGCTTAACGGGAGGTGGCACAGATACGCAGTATTTT
TRBD2 TRBJ2-7 NA TRBV28 CASRREPGLAGSEQYF TGTGCCAGCAGAAGGGAGCCGGGACTAGCGGGAAGTGAGCAGTACTTC
NA TRBJ2-7 few TRBV5-1 CASRLASLYEQYF TGCGCCAGCAGACTAGCATCCCTCTACGAGCAGTACTTC
NA TRBJ2-3 NA TRBV4-1 CASSQEPSGSTDTQYF TGCGCCAGCAGCCAAGAACCGAGCGGGAGCACAGATACGCAGTATTTT
TRBD1 TRBJ2-7 few TRBV6-2/TRBV6-3 CASSSRGQGAPYEQYF TGTGCCAGCAGTTCCAGGGGACAGGGGGCCCCCTACGAGCAGTACTTC
NA TRBJ2-3 NA TRBV28 CASWTPGEGSDTQYF TGTGCCAGCTGGACCCCGGGGGAAGGGTCAGATACGCAGTATTTT
TRBD1 TRBJ2-3 NA TRBV6-5 CASRSRDRGADTQYF TGTGCCAGCCGTTCCCGGGACAGGGGGGCAGATACGCAGTATTTT
TRBD1 TRBJ1-2 few TRBV2 CASGWDSYGYTF TGTGCCAGCGGATGGGACAGCTATGGCTACACCTTC
TRBD2 TRBJ2-5 NA TRBV4-2 CASSRSGGGEETQYF TGTGCCAGCAGCCGAAGCGGGGGCGGGGAAGAGACCCAGTACTTC